This TCR beta chain is drawn from a study of CD8 T cells in ankylosing spondylitis. This clonotype was detected ten times or more. The target antigen is unknown. Study-wide results and limits: Certain motif variants had earlier appeared in reactive arthritis synovial fluid and blood. Reported data indicate significant enrichment of disease-linked clones within matched ankylosing spondylitis synovial fluid. Disease-associated clones were CD8+ and fairly uncommon in peripheral blood.

V lost 6 bases and J lost 2; bases outside the gene matches: 7. This CDR3 region has 14 residues. Quantitative barcoded 5'-RACE was used to prepare TCR beta libraries. From the 5' RACE reads, TCRdb called clonotypes with MiXCR, one entry per CDR3 protein. The top ten hold around 4.1% of the sample, which has 150,000 to 200,000 distinct CDR3 sequences, over 15% seen once. This sequence was found in a male donor aged 10 to 30 with ankylosing spondylitis or in good health (not recorded which). The material sequenced was blood, either unsorted or a sorted T cell fraction (not recorded which). The genes are TRBV12-3 or TRBV12-4 and TRBJ2-7; 7 bases map to TRBD2. The CDR3 reads CASRGLVGTYEQYF. The CDR3 DNA reads as TGTGCCAGCAGAGGACTAGTGGGGACCTACGAGCAGTACTTC.